A selection of T cell receptor beta chains follows, all from one sample in a study of T cell responses to AZD1222 COVID-19 vaccine. Sequencing used immunoSEQ multiplex PCR; TCRdb keeps in-frame clones, though not all of them. The top ten clones hold approximately 4% of a sample with 150,000 to 200,000 clones, just over 90% of them seen once. Sample: peripheral blood, taken 28 days after the second dose of the MenACWY control vaccine. The receptors were gathered from an adult who received the MenACWY meningococcal vaccine as a control. CDR3s include the opening cysteine and the closing phenylalanine or tryptophan. A D gene is named only where the DNA matches it firmly. Clone size is given for some rows only: seen once, a few or many times, or a class if the clone is expanded.

V gene,J gene,D gene,clone size,CDR3 protein,CDR3 DNA
TRBV4-3,TRBJ1-2,.,.,CASSQDRRGGGGYTF,TGCGCCAGCAGCCAAGATCGACGTGGAGGGGGAGGCTACACCTTC
TRBV5-1,TRBJ1-2,.,.,CASSSLGQFYGYTF,TGCGCCAGCAGCTCCCTCGGACAGTTTTATGGCTACACCTTC
TRBV20-1,TRBJ1-2,.,.,CSASQGGYTF,TGCAGTGCCTCCCAGGGTGGCTACACCTTC
TRBV6-5,TRBJ1-2,TRBD1,.,CASSPRQGGRYGYTF,TGTGCCAGCAGTCCTAGACAGGGGGGTCGCTATGGCTACACCTTC
TRBV29-1,TRBJ1-2,TRBD1,.,CSVEPGQGPYGYTF,TGCAGCGTTGAGCCGGGACAGGGCCCCTATGGCTACACCTTC
TRBV4-1,TRBJ2-1,.,.,CASSQGGISYNEQFF,TGCGCCAGCAGCCAAGGTGGGATCTCCTACAATGAGCAGTTCTTC
TRBV5-6,TRBJ2-7,TRBD2,.,CASSLGLAGGYEQYF,TGTGCCAGCAGCCTCGGACTAGCGGGAGGGTACGAGCAGTACTTC
TRBV28,TRBJ1-4,.,.,CASRQGSTNEKLFF,TGTGCCAGTCGTCAGGGTTCAACTAATGAAAAACTGTTTTTT
TRBV5-1,TRBJ2-7,TRBD1,.,CASSPVRGKEQYF,TGCGCCAGCAGCCCCGTCAGGGGGAAGGAGCAGTACTTC
TRBV6-5,TRBJ1-5,.,.,CASSLARNQPQHF,TGTGCCAGCAGTTTAGCCCGTAATCAGCCCCAGCATTTT
TRBV14,TRBJ1-3,.,.,CASSQDFHSGNTIYF,TGTGCCAGCAGCCAAGATTTCCATTCTGGAAACACCATATATTTT
TRBV27,TRBJ2-1,TRBD2,.,CASSSPIAGGHNEQFF,TGTGCCAGCAGTTCCCCCATAGCGGGAGGGCACAATGAGCAGTTCTTC
TRBV5-4,TRBJ1-1,.,.,CASSSWAFF,TGTGCCAGCAGCTCCTGGGCTTTCTTT
TRBV13,TRBJ1-2,.,.,CASSSSLGGYGYTF,TGTGCCAGCAGTTCCTCCCTGGGGGGCTATGGCTACACCTTC
TRBV3-1/TRBV3-2,TRBJ1-5,TRBD1,.,CASSQGQGGLSNQPQHF,TGTGCCAGCAGCCAAGGACAGGGAGGTTTGAGCAATCAGCCCCAGCATTTT
TRBV19,TRBJ1-5,.,once,CASSSETGHGTQHF,TGTGCCAGTAGTAGTGAGACAGGCCATGGCACCCAGCATTTT
TRBV18,TRBJ1-2,.,.,CASSPVDGGYTF,TGTGCCAGCTCACCGGTTGATGGTGGCTACACCTTC
TRBV10-3,TRBJ2-1,TRBD2,.,CAISERASGDNEQFF,TGTGCCATCAGTGAGAGGGCTAGCGGGGACAATGAGCAGTTCTTC
TRBV7-2,TRBJ1-1,TRBD1,.,CASSLPGGYTEAFF,TGTGCCAGCAGCTTACCAGGGGGCTACACTGAAGCTTTCTTT
TRBV9,TRBJ2-3,.,.,CASSPRPFTDTQYF,TGTGCCAGCAGCCCCAGGCCGTTCACAGATACGCAGTATTTT
TRBV24-1,TRBJ2-1,TRBD2,.,CATRERDGSYNEQFF,TGTGCCACCAGGGAGCGGGACGGCTCCTACAATGAGCAGTTCTTC
TRBV7-2,TRBJ1-6,.,.,CASSLAGASGNSPLHF,TGTGCCAGCAGCTTGGCAGGGGCGAGTGGTAATTCACCCCTCCACTTT
TRBV27,TRBJ1-1,TRBD1,.,CASSVRQGKTEAFF,TGTGCCAGCAGTGTCAGACAGGGAAAAACTGAAGCTTTCTTT
TRBV30,TRBJ2-7,.,.,CAWSSVRGLGGNSYEQYF,TGTGCCTGGAGTTCGGTCAGGGGGTTAGGGGGGAACTCCTACGAGCAGTACTTC
TRBV7-9,TRBJ1-2,.,.,CAGRSGWDNYGYTF,TGTGCCGGCAGATCAGGCTGGGATAACTATGGCTACACCTTC